This paragraph reports one T cell receptor beta chain. This entry belongs to a study of control samples from healthy donors and cancer patients. CDR1 and CDR2 (germline): SEHNR, FQNEAQ (reference sequence). Trimming shortened V by 3 bases and J by 6 bases, and 17 bases separated the two germline ends. The CDR3 contains 16 residues. Using immunoSEQ multiplex PCR, the repertoire was profiled, and TCRdb retains in-frame clones only, with some absent. The sample lists roughly 47,000 clones, around 87% seen once, with roughly 10% in the top ten. The material sequenced was PBMCs. The TCR comes from a woman aged 55-70 years with lung cancer. V gene TRBV7-9 combines with J gene TRBJ2-2; tentatively, D is TRBD1 or TRBD2 (5 bases each). The CDR3 loop reads CASSLHQGEVPGELFF. CDR3 sequence (DNA): TGTGCCAGCAGCTTGCATCAGGGAGAGGTCCCCGGGGAGCTGTTTTTT.